This T cell receptor (beta chain) emerged from a study of CD8 T cells in ankylosing spondylitis. The CDR3 runs 14 residues. Trimming shortened V by 3 bases and J by 4 bases, and 9 bases separated the two germline ends. From germline, CDR1 is SGHTA and CDR2 FQGTGA. Regarding the study as a whole: It was reported that disease-linked clones were significantly enriched in matched ankylosing spondylitis synovial fluid. Ankylosing spondylitis blood appeared to be characterized by a TCR beta motif of 8 or 9 highly homologous variants.

5'-RACE, quantitative and with molecular barcodes, yielded the TCR beta libraries. TCRdb reprocessed the 5' RACE reads via MiXCR and lists one record per CDR3 protein. The sample lists about 800,000 distinct CDR3 sequences, about 11% occurring once. This clonotype has only a few counts. Its antigen is unidentified. The chain is built from TRBV7-3 and TRBJ2-2; D is undetermined. The material sequenced was blood, either unsorted or a sorted T cell fraction (not recorded which). The sequence was collected from a male donor with ankylosing spondylitis. CDR3 in amino acids: CASSLTWPTGELFF. CDR3 coding DNA: TGTGCCAGCAGCTTGACATGGCCCACCGGGGAGCTGTTTTTT.